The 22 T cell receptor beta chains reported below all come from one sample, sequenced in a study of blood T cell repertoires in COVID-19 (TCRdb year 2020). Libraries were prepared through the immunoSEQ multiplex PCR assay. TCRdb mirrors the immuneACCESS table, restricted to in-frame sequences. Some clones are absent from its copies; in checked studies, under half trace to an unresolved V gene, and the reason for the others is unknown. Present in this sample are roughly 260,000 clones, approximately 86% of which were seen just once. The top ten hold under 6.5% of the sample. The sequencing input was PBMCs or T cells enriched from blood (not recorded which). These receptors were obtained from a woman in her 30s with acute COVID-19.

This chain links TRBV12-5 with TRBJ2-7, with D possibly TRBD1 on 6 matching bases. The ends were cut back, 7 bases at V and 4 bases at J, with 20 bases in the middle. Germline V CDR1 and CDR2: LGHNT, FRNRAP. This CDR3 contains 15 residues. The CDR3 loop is CASAPSGGGFYEQYF. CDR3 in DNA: TGTGCTAGTGCCCCAAGTGGGGGCGGGTTTTACGAGCAGTACTTC.

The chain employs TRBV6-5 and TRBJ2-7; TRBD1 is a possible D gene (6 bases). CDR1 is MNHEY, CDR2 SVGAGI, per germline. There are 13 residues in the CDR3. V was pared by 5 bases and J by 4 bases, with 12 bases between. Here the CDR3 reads CASSIGTSYEQYF. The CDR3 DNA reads TGTGCCAGCAGTATAGGGACATCGTACGAGCAGTACTTC.

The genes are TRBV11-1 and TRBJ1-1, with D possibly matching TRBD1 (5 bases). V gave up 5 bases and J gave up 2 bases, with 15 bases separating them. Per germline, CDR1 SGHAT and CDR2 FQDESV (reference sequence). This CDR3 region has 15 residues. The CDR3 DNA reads TGTGCCAGCAGCAAGACAGAGCAAAAAAACACTGAAGCTTTCTTT. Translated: CASSKTEQKNTEAFF.

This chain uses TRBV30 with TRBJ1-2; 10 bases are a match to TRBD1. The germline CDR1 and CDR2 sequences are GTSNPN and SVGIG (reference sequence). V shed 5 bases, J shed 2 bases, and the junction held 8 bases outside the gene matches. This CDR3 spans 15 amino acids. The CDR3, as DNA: TGTGCCTGGGGGACGGGACAGGGGAGGAACTATGGCTACACCTTC. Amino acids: CAWGTGQGRNYGYTF.

The CDR3 DNA reads as TGTGCCAGCACCTTAGAGGGACAGTACGAGCAGTACTTC. It translates to CASTLEGQYEQYF. The V call is TRBV6-5, the J call TRBJ2-7; 7 bases align to TRBD1. CDR1 and CDR2 from the germline V gene are MNHEY and SVGAGI. J lost 4 bases, V lost 7 bases, and 7 bases had no gene match. The CDR3 runs 13 residues.

CDR3: CASSLGGQGRGSEKLFF. DNA for the CDR3: TGTGCCAGCAGCTTAGGGGGACAGGGGAGAGGGAGTGAAAAACTGTTTTTT. This rearrangement joins TRBV11-2 to TRBJ1-4; 10 bases are shared with TRBD1. The CDR3 is 17 residues long. The germline CDR1 and CDR2 sequences are SGHAT and FQNNGV. Trimming took 1 base from V and 7 from J; bases not matched to a gene: 9.

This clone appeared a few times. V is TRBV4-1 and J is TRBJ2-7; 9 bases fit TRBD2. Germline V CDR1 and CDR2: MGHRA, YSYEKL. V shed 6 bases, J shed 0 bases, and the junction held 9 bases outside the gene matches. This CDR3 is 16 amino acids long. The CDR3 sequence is CASRGREGLSSYEQYF. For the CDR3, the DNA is TGCGCCAGCAGGGGGCGGGAGGGCCTGAGCTCCTACGAGCAGTACTTC.

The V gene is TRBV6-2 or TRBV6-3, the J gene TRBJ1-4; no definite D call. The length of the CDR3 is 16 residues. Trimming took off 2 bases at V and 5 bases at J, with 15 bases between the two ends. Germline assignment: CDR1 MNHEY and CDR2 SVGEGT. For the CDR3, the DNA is TGTGCCAGCAGTTACCCCTCGGGGATCCCCAATGAAAAACTGTTTTTT. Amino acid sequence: CASSYPSGIPNEKLFF.

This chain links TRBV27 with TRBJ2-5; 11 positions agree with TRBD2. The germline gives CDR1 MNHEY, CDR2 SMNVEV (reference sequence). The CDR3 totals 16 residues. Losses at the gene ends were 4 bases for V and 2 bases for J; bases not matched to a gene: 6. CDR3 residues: CASSSKTSGTQETQYF. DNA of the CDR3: TGTGCCAGCAGTTCCAAGACTAGCGGGACGCAAGAGACCCAGTACTTC.

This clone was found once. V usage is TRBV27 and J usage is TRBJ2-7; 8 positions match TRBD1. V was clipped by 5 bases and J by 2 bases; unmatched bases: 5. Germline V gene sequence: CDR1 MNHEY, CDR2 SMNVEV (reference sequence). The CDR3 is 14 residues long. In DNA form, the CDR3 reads TGTGCCAGCAGTAAATGGGACAGGACCTACGAGCAGTACTTC. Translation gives CASSKWDRTYEQYF.

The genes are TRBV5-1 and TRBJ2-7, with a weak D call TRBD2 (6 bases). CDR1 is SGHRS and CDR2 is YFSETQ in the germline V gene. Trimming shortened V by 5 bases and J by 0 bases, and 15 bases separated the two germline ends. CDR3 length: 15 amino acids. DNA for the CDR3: TGCGCCAGCAGACTGGGGGGTACTAGCTCCTACGAGCAGTACTTC. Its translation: CASRLGGTSSYEQYF. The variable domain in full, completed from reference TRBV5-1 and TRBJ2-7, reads KAGVTQTPRYLIKTRGQQVTLSCSPISGHRSVSWYQQTPGQGLQFLFEYFSETQRNKGNFPGRFSGRQFSNSRSEMNVSTLELGDSALYLCASRLGGTSSYEQYFGPGTRLTVT.

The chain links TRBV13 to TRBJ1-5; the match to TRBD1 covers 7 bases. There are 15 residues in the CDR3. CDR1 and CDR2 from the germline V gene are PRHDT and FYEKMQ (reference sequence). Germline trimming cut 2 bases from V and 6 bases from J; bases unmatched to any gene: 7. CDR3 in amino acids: CASSLKGAPGQPQHF. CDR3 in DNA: TGTGCCAGCAGCTTAAAGGGGGCTCCCGGTCAGCCCCAGCATTTT.

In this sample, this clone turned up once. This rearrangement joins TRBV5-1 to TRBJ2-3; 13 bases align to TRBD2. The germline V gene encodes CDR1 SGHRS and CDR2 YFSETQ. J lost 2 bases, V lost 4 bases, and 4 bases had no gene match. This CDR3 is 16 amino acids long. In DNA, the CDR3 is TGCGCCAGCAGCCAGACTAGCGGGAGGCCCACAGATACGCAGTATTTT. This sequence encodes CASSQTSGRPTDTQYF.

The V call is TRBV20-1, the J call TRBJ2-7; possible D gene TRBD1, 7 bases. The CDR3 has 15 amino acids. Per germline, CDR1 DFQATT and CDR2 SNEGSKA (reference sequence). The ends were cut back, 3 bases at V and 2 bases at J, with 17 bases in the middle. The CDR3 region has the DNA TGCAGTGCTAGTCCAGGGGGGCCGACGACCTACGAGCAGTACTTC. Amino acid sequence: CSASPGGPTTYEQYF.

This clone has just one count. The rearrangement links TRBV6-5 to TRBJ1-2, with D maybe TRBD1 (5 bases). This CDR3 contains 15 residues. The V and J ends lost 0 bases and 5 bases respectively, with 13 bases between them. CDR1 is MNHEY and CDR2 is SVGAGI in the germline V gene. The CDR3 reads CASSYSIDSLYGYTF. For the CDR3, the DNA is TGTGCCAGCAGTTACTCAATCGACAGCTTATATGGCTACACCTTC.

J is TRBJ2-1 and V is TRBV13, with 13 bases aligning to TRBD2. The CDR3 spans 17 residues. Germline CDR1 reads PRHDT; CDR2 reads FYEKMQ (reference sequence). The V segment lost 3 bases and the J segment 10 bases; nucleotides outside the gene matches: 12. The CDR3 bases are TGTGCCAGCAGCTTCCCTCCCACTAGCGGGGGGGTAGAAGAGCAGTTCTTC. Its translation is CASSFPPTSGGVEEQFF.

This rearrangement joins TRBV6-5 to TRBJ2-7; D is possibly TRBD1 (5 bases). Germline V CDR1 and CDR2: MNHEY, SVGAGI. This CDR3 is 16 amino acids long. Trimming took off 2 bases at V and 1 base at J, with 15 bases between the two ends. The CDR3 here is CASSYQRQSPSYEQYF. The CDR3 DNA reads TGTGCCAGCAGTTACCAACGACAGTCCCCGTCCTACGAGCAGTACTTC.

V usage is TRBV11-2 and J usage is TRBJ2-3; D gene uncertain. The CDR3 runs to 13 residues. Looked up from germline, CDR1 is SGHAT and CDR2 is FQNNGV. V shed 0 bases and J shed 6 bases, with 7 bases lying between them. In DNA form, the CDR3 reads TGTGCCAGCAGCTTAGATGGGCCCGATACGCAGTATTTT. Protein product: CASSLDGPDTQYF. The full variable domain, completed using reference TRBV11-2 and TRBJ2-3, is EAGVAQSPRYKIIEKRQSVAFWCNPISGHATLYWYQQILGQGPKLLIQFQNNGVVDDSQLPKDRFSAERLKGVDSTLKIQPAKLEDSAVYLCASSLDGPDTQYFGPGTRLTVL.

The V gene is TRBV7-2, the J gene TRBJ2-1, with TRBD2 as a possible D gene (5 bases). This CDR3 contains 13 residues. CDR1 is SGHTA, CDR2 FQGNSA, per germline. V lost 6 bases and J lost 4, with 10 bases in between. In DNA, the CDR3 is TGTGCCAGCAGGATCGGGGAGTACAATGAGCAGTTCTTC. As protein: CASRIGEYNEQFF.

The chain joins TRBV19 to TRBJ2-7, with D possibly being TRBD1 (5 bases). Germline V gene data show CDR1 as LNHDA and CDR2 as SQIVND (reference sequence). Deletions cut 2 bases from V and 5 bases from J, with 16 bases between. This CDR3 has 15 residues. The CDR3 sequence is CASSIMGQGTDEQYF. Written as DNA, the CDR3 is TGTGCCAGTAGTATAATGGGGCAGGGAACAGACGAGCAGTACTTC.

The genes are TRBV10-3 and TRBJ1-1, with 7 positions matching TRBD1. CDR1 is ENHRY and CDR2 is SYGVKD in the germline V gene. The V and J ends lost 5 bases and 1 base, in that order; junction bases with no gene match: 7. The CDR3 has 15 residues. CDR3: CAISQGGNQNTEAFF. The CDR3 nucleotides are TGTGCCATCAGTCAAGGGGGCAACCAGAACACTGAAGCTTTCTTT.

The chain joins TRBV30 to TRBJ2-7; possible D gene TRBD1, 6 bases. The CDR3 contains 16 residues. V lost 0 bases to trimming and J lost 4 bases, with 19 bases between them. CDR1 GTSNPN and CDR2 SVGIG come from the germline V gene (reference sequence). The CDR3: CAWSVRGAKGGYEQYF. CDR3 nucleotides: TGTGCCTGGAGTGTACGAGGGGCAAAAGGGGGATACGAGCAGTACTTC. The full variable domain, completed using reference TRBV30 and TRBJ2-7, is SQTIHQWPATLVQPVGSPLSLECTVEGTSNPNLYWYRQAAGRGLQLLFYSVGIGQISSEVPQNLSASRPQDRQFILSSKKLLLSDSGFYLCAWSVRGAKGGYEQYFGPGTRLTVT.